A selection of T cell receptor beta chains follows, all from one sample in a study of spatial heterogeneity in lung cancer. TCRdb reprocessed the 5' RACE reads with MiXCR, giving one entry per CDR3 protein. The profile shows around 26,000 distinct CDR3 sequences, roughly 7.2% of them singletons. This sample comprised PBMCs, obtained at surgery. The receptors here all came from a male donor with early-stage non-small cell lung cancer. Each CDR3 is given with its conserved first and last residue. D genes are given only for firm matches. Some rows mark clone size as missing; the rest say once, few, many or name a class of expanded clone.

15 TRBJ1-5 . TRBV18 TRBD1 TGTGCCAGCTCACCAGGGGGACAGGGCAATCAGCCCCAGCATTTT CASSPGGQGNQPQHF
16 TRBJ2-5 many TRBV5-1 TRBD1 TGCGCCAGCAGCTCCTCGACAGGGGGCATCCAAGAGACCCAGTACTTC CASSSSTGGIQETQYF
13 TRBJ1-2 medium-sized TRBV20-1 . TGCAGTGCACGGACACGGGACACTTATGGCTACACCTTC CSARTRDTYGYTF
14 TRBJ1-5 few TRBV2 TRBD1 TGTGCCAGCAGTGGGGGACAGGGGTTGCAGCCCCAGCATTTT CASSGGQGLQPQHF
14 TRBJ1-1 many TRBV10-3 . TGTGCCATCAGTGAGTCTGGACAGAAGACTGAAGCTTTCTTT CAISESGQKTEAFF
11 TRBJ2-5 many TRBV30 . TGTGCCAGTGGACAGCAAGAGACCCAGTACTTC CASGQQETQYF
12 TRBJ2-2 . TRBV15 . TGTGCCACCAGCCTCGTGGGGGGGGAGCTGTTTTTT CATSLVGGELFF
12 TRBJ2-3 medium-sized TRBV20-1 . TGCAGTGCTAGCGGGGGCACAGATACGCAGTATTTT CSASGGTDTQYF
15 TRBJ2-3 medium-sized TRBV5-1 . TGCGCCAGCAGCTCGGCGGGGACCCTCACAAATACGCAGTATTTT CASSSAGTLTNTQYF
16 TRBJ2-3 . TRBV20-1 TRBD2 TGCAGTGCTATATGGCGGGAGGGCCTTAGGACAGATACGCAGTATTTT CSAIWREGLRTDTQYF
16 TRBJ2-1 many TRBV9 . TGTGCCAGCAGCGAGGGGCGGAGGCGAAACCACAATGAGCAGTTCTTC CASSEGRRRNHNEQFF
16 TRBJ2-1 . TRBV20-1 . TGCAGTGCTAGAGAGCCCACAGGGTCTCGGAGTAATGAGCAGTTCTTC CSAREPTGSRSNEQFF
16 TRBJ2-3 many TRBV5-5 TRBD1 TGTGCCAGCAGTTTCGGACAGGCAGGCCGCACAGATACGCAGTATTTT CASSFGQAGRTDTQYF
12 TRBJ1-1 medium-sized TRBV12-3/TRBV12-4 . TGTGCCAGCAGTCCCCGGGACACTGAAGCTTTCTTT CASSPRDTEAFF
13 TRBJ1-1 many TRBV5-1 TRBD1 TGCGCCAGCAGCCCGGGACAGTACGAAGGGGCTTTCTTT CASSPGQYEGAFF
13 TRBJ2-7 many TRBV6-5 . TGTGCCAGCAGGGAGGGACGGCCCTACGAGCAGTACTTC CASREGRPYEQYF
16 TRBJ2-3 . TRBV4-1 . TGCGCCAGCAGCCAAGGTGAGGGAGTGAGCACAGATACGCAGTATTTT CASSQGEGVSTDTQYF
14 TRBJ1-2 medium-sized TRBV11-2 . TGTGCCAGCAGCCTGGGACATTCTAACTATGGCTACACCTTC CASSLGHSNYGYTF
14 TRBJ2-1 many TRBV5-1 . TGCGCCAGCAGCTTACTACCAGGGGAGAATGAGCAGTTCTTC CASSLLPGENEQFF
13 TRBJ2-5 . TRBV28 . TGTGCCAGCGGGAGGCCGGTGGGAGAGACCCAGTACTTC CASGRPVGETQYF
15 TRBJ2-7 many TRBV9 TRBD2 TGTGCCAGCAGCTTGTTAGCGGGAGAGGGCCACGAGCAGTACTTC CASSLLAGEGHEQYF
16 TRBJ2-4 . TRBV6-5 TRBD1 TGTGCCAGCAGTTACTCTAGGACAGGGGCCAAAAACATTCAGTACTTC CASSYSRTGAKNIQYF
13 TRBJ1-5 medium-sized TRBV20-1 . TGCAGTGCTGGGGGCAAGGGCAATCAGCCCCAGCATTTT CSAGGKGNQPQHF
15 TRBJ2-1 many TRBV6-2/TRBV6-3 TRBD2 TGTGCCAGCAGTTACGAGTGGGGGACTAGTAATGAGCAGTTCTTC CASSYEWGTSNEQFF
15 TRBJ2-3 . TRBV3-1 . TGTGCCAGCAGCCAACAAAGACAGGGCACAGATACGCAGTATTTT CASSQQRQGTDTQYF
14 TRBJ2-1 many TRBV5-1 . TGCGCCAGCAGCTGGAGGCTAGTTAAGGATGAGCAGTTCTTC CASSWRLVKDEQFF
16 TRBJ2-7 many TRBV20-1 . TGCAGTGCTAGAGGTAGCTATGACAGGAGTAGGTACGAGCAGTACTTC CSARGSYDRSRYEQYF
14 TRBJ2-5 many TRBV2 . TGTGCCAGCTGCCGCGAGCGCGGAATGGAGACCCAGTACTTC CASCRERGMETQYF
15 TRBJ2-1 large TRBV10-1 TRBD1 TGCGCCAGCAGTGAGTGGGGACAGGGGGACAATGAGCAGTTCTTC CASSEWGQGDNEQFF
15 TRBJ1-1 . TRBV6-1 TRBD1 TGTGCCAGCAGTGGGACAGGCGCCATGAACACTGAAGCTTTCTTT CASSGTGAMNTEAFF
18 TRBJ1-6 . TRBV4-2 TRBD1 TGTGCCAGCAGCCAAGTCGGGACAGGTAGCTCCTATAATTCACCCCTCCACTTT CASSQVGTGSSYNSPLHF
11 TRBJ2-3 many TRBV28 . TGTGCCAGCCTCAAGTGGGATACGCAGTATTTT CASLKWDTQYF
15 TRBJ1-6 many TRBV11-1 . TGTGCCAGCAGCTTTTTGCCAATCGATAATTCACCCCTCCACTTT CASSFLPIDNSPLHF
16 TRBJ1-2 few TRBV28 . TGTGCCAGCAGTGGATCAAAGGGGTCCCAAGAGGATGGCTACACCTTC CASSGSKGSQEDGYTF
15 TRBJ2-1 many TRBV9 TRBD2 TGTGCCAGCAGCGTGCGGACTAGCGGAAACAATGAGCAGTTCTTC CASSVRTSGNNEQFF
15 TRBJ2-3 . TRBV12-3/TRBV12-4 . TGTGCCAGCAGTTTACGAGTTGGGAGCACAGATACGCAGTATTTT CASSLRVGSTDTQYF
13 TRBJ2-1 few TRBV5-1 . TGCGCCAGCGGGCTGGTCTCCTACAATGAGCAGTTCTTC CASGLVSYNEQFF
12 TRBJ2-2 . TRBV5-1 . TGCGCCAGCACCATAGCGGCCGGGGAGCTGTTTTTT CASTIAAGELFF
14 TRBJ2-7 once TRBV30 TRBD1 TGTGCCTGGAGCCTGGGACAGGAAACCTACGAGCAGTACTTC CAWSLGQETYEQYF
15 TRBJ2-1 many TRBV7-9 TRBD2 TGTGCCAGCAGCGAGCTAGCGGGAGGGCGCAATGAGCAGTTCTTC CASSELAGGRNEQFF
15 TRBJ2-3 many TRBV3-1 . TGTGCCAGCAGCCAAGGAAGAGCTAGCTTCACCGCGCAGTATTTT CASSQGRASFTAQYF
16 TRBJ2-3 few TRBV20-1 TRBD1 TGCAGTGCTAGAGATCTGGACAGGGCTTGGACAGATACGCAGTATTTT CSARDLDRAWTDTQYF
13 TRBJ1-2 many TRBV29-1 . TGCAGCGCGGAAAGCGGGACGGCCTATGGCTACACCTTC CSAESGTAYGYTF
17 TRBJ1-6 many TRBV2 . TGTGCCAGCAGTGAAGAGGGCCCGAGCTCCTATAATTCACCCCTCCACTTT CASSEEGPSSYNSPLHF
13 TRBJ1-4 many TRBV12-3/TRBV12-4 . TGTGCCAGCAGTTTAGGCCTTCAAGGGAAACTGTTTTTT CASSLGLQGKLFF
14 TRBJ2-7 many TRBV10-3 TRBD1 TGTGCCATCAGTACAGGGGGCTCCTCCTACGAGCAGTACTTC CAISTGGSSYEQYF
12 TRBJ2-1 many TRBV24-1 . TGTGCCACCAGTGACCGAAGACAGATACCCTACTTC CATSDRRQIPYF
11 TRBJ2-5 medium-sized TRBV5-1 . TGCGCCAGCAGCTTCAGAGAGACCCAGTACTTC CASSFRETQYF